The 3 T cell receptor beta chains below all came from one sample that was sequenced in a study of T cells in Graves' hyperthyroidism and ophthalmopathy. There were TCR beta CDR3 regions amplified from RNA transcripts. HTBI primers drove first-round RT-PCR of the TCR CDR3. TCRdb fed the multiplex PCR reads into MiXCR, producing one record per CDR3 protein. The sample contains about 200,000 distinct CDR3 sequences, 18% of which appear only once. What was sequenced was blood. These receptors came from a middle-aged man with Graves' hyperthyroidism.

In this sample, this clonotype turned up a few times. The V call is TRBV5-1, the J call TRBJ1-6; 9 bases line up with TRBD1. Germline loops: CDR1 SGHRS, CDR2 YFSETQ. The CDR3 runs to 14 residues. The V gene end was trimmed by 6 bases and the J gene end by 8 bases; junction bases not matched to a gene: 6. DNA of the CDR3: TGCGCCAGCACCCAGGACAGGGGACATTCACCCCTCCACTTT. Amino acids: CASTQDRGHSPLHF. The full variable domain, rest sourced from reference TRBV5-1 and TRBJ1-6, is KAGVTQTPRYLIKTRGQQVTLSCSPISGHRSVSWYQQTPGQGLQFLFEYFSETQRNKGNFPGRFSGRQFSNSRSEMNVSTLELGDSALYLCASTQDRGHSPLHFGNGTRLTVT.

The CDR3 loop is CASIDPREGTTDTQYF. CDR3 nucleotide sequence: TGTGCCAGTATTGACCCCCGGGAGGGGACCACAGATACGCAGTATTTT. The chain recombines TRBV19 with TRBJ2-3, with 8 bases matching TRBD2. The ends lost 7 bases at V and 2 bases at J; junction bases unmatched: 11. The CDR3 has 16 amino acids. Germline loops: CDR1 LNHDA, CDR2 SQIVND (reference sequence).

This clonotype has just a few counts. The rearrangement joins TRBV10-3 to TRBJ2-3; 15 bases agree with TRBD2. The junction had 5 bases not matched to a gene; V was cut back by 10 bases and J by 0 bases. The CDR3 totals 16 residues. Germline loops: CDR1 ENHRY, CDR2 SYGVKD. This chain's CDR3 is CATGLAGGISTDTQYF. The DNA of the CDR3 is TGTGCCACCGGACTAGCGGGGGGGATAAGCACAGATACGCAGTATTTT.